These 25 T cell receptor beta chains came from one sample sequenced in a study of shared clonotypes between healthy human individuals. Profiled with immunoSEQ multiplex PCR; TCRdb holds only in-frame clones, not every one. The repertoire has about 980,000 clones, approximately 76% of them found once; the top ten carry roughly 1.5%. The sample comprised memory CD4+ T cells sorted from blood. Noted subset: CD45RA-negative fraction. These receptors came from a man aged 18 to 30 in good health.

The V and J genes are TRBV4-3 and TRBJ2-5; D uncertain. Trimming took off 0 bases at V and 1 base at J, with 9 bases between the two ends. Germline CDR1 and CDR2: LGHNA and YSLEER. The CDR3 spans 15 residues. CDR3 in DNA: TGCGCCAGCAGCCAAGATGCCCGGACCCAAGAGACCCAGTACTTC. It codes for CASSQDARTQETQYF.

This clone showed up just a few times. The chain carries TRBV5-4 and TRBJ2-3; D tentatively reads TRBD1 or TRBD2 (6 bases each). Germline CDR1 is SGHNT and CDR2 is YYREEE (reference sequence). The CDR3 extends over 17 amino acids. Trimming took 4 bases from V and 0 from J, leaving 18 bases between them. The CDR3 region is CASSHNIGGPSTDTQYF. In DNA form, the CDR3 reads TGTGCCAGCAGCCATAATATTGGGGGGCCTAGCACAGATACGCAGTATTTT.

This chain uses TRBV6-1 with TRBJ1-1, with 10 bases matching TRBD1. Germline loops: CDR1 MNHNS, CDR2 SASEGT. V shed 8 bases, J shed 4 bases, and the junction held 4 bases outside the gene matches. CDR3 size: 13 residues. Here the CDR3 DNA reads TGTGCCAGCGACAGGGGGCGGTTCACTGAAGCTTTCTTT. This gives the protein CASDRGRFTEAFF.

In its sample, this clone was seen once. This same CDR3 is encoded by further DNA sequences in the sample. For the CDR3, the DNA is TGTGCCAGCAGCTTAGGGGCTAGCGGTTACGAGCAGTACTTC. Translation: CASSLGASGYEQYF. The chain recombines TRBV11-2 with TRBJ2-7; TRBD2 agrees at 7 bases. Germline assignment: CDR1 SGHAT and CDR2 FQNNGV. The ends lost 1 base at V and 4 bases at J; junction bases unmatched: 4. The CDR3 has 14 residues.

The chain uses TRBV5-1 and TRBJ1-6; D is perhaps TRBD1 (6 bases). Germline V lookup: CDR1 SGHRS, CDR2 YFSETQ. V lost 2 bases and J lost 0, with 9 bases in between. The CDR3 spans 16 residues. The CDR3 protein is CASSFRGLSYNSPLHF. The CDR3 DNA is TGCGCCAGCAGCTTCAGGGGACTCTCCTATAATTCACCCCTCCACTTT. The full variable domain, with the rest looked up from reference TRBV5-1 and TRBJ1-6, is KAGVTQTPRYLIKTRGQQVTLSCSPISGHRSVSWYQQTPGQGLQFLFEYFSETQRNKGNFPGRFSGRQFSNSRSEMNVSTLELGDSALYLCASSFRGLSYNSPLHFGNGTRLTVT.

The chain's CDR3 is CASSQDTDWVQYF. In DNA, the CDR3 is TGCGCCAGCAGCCAAGATACCGACTGGGTGCAGTATTTT. The rearrangement uses TRBV4-1 and TRBJ2-3; D is unresolved. The germline V and J ends were trimmed by 0 bases and 11 bases, with 12 bases remaining between them. The CDR3 spans 13 residues. CDR1 is MGHRA, CDR2 YSYEKL, per germline.

V gene TRBV6-4 combines with J gene TRBJ1-6; D call uncertain. CDR1 is MRHNA and CDR2 is SNTAGT in the germline V gene. Trimming took off 10 bases at V and 10 bases at J, with 17 bases between the two ends. The CDR3 is 13 residues long. CDR3 nucleotides: TGTGCCACCAAGATTGGTCCCGACTCACCCCTCCACTTT. Its protein product is CATKIGPDSPLHF.

J is TRBJ2-2 and V is TRBV5-1; no definite D call. The germline V gene has CDR1 SGHRS and CDR2 YFSETQ. V lost 0 bases and J lost 6, with 12 bases in between. The CDR3 is 15 residues long. The CDR3 sequence: CASSLEGLTSGELFF. The CDR3 nucleotides read TGCGCCAGCAGCTTGGAAGGCCTCACGTCCGGGGAGCTGTTTTTT.

This clone was detected only once. This sequence joins TRBV7-8 and TRBJ2-7; D is ambiguous. This CDR3 has 13 residues. The germline V gene encodes CDR1 SGHVS and CDR2 FQNEAQ. V gave up 1 base and J gave up 6 bases, with 10 bases separating them. In DNA, the CDR3 is TGTGCCAGCAGCTTAGGTAGGCTAACCGAGCAGTACTTC. It codes for CASSLGRLTEQYF.

The rearrangement joins TRBV5-4 to TRBJ2-1, with 7 bases lining up with TRBD2. V lost 0 bases, J lost 0 bases, and 0 bases stayed unmatched. The CDR3 covers 15 residues. The germline gives CDR1 SGHNT, CDR2 YYREEE (reference sequence). The CDR3 DNA reads TGTGCCAGCAGCTTGGAGCGGGACTCCTACAATGAGCAGTTCTTC. The encoded protein is CASSLERDSYNEQFF.

J is TRBJ2-3 and V is TRBV25-1; no clear D gene. Trimming pared 2 bases from V and 2 bases from J, leaving 17 bases between. CDR3 length: 17 amino acids. Germline CDR1 reads MGHDK; CDR2 reads SYGVNS. The DNA for the CDR3 is TGTGCCAGCAGTGAAGGAAACCGAGCCAGGCCCACAGATACGCAGTATTTT. The encoded protein is CASSEGNRARPTDTQYF.

CDR3 region: CASSPGTGNTGELFF. In nucleotides, the CDR3 is TGTGCCAGCAGCCCAGGGACGGGTAACACCGGGGAGCTGTTTTTT. The V call is TRBV5-6, the J call TRBJ2-2; D might be TRBD1 or TRBD2, each matching 5 bases. Germline CDR1 SGHDT, CDR2 YYEEEE. V was pared by 4 bases and J by 2 bases, with 12 bases between. The CDR3 consists of 15 residues.

V is TRBV25-1 and J is TRBJ2-3; TRBD2 matches at 13 bases. Germline trimming cut 3 bases from V and 5 bases from J; bases unmatched to any gene: 5. The CDR3 consists of 16 residues. Germline V CDR1 and CDR2: MGHDK, SYGVNS. For the CDR3, the DNA is TGTGCCAGCAGTGAGGCACTAGCGGGAGGGAAAGATACGCAGTATTTT. Its protein is CASSEALAGGKDTQYF.

This rearrangement joins TRBV6-1 to TRBJ2-5; D unclear. This CDR3 is built from 14 residues. Looked up from germline, CDR1 is MNHNS and CDR2 is SASEGT. The V and J ends lost 1 base and 5 bases respectively, with 11 bases between them. In DNA, the CDR3 is TGTGCCAGCAGTGAAGGGGATCGGTACGAGACCCAGTACTTC. It is translated as CASSEGDRYETQYF.

This sequence joins TRBV27 and TRBJ2-5; 9 bases are shared with TRBD2. V shed 2 bases, J shed 3 bases, and the junction held 1 base outside the gene matches. This CDR3 comprises 14 residues. Per germline, CDR1 MNHEY and CDR2 SMNVEV (reference sequence). CDR3 sequence (DNA): TGTGCCAGCAGTTTACTAGCGGGGAAAGAGACCCAGTACTTC. Its protein is CASSLLAGKETQYF.

A few counts support this clone. V gene TRBV18 combines with J gene TRBJ2-7; D not certain. Trimming removed 1 base from V and 2 bases from J, with 3 bases in between. Germline CDR1 is KGHSH and CDR2 is LQKENI. CDR3 length: 12 amino acids. CDR3 bases: TGTGCCAGCTCACCACGACCCTACGAGCAGTACTTC. This sequence encodes CASSPRPYEQYF.

This sequence joins TRBV19 and TRBJ2-1, with TRBD2 identical over 8 bases. CDR1 and CDR2 from the germline V gene are LNHDA and SQIVND (reference sequence). V lost 9 bases to trimming and J lost 2 bases; unmatched junction nucleotides: 9. CDR3 length: 15 residues. For the CDR3, the DNA is TGTGCCAGCGGTCTTAGCGGGGTAACCTACAATGAGCAGTTCTTC. It yields the protein CASGLSGVTYNEQFF.

The genes are TRBV9 and TRBJ2-7, with 10 nucleotides matching TRBD2. The length of the CDR3 is 15 residues. Germline lookup yields CDR1 SGDLS and CDR2 YYNGEE. V trimming: 3 bases; J trimming: 2 bases; junction bases outside the gene matches: 5. CDR3 DNA sequence: TGTGCCAGCAGCGCCGGACTAGCGGTTACCTACGAGCAGTACTTC. Its translation is CASSAGLAVTYEQYF.

The genes are TRBV21-1 and TRBJ2-5. TRBV21-1 is designated a pseudogene. This CDR3 has 18 amino acids. As DNA, the CDR3 is TGTGCCAGCAGCTCCGGGACCTACATTTCTGGCCGGCAAGAGACCCAGTACTTC. This translates into CASSSGTYISGRQETQYF.

This clone has just a few counts. This chain joins TRBV19 and TRBJ1-1, with D unresolved. The CDR3 length is 15 residues. Per the germline V gene, CDR1 is LNHDA and CDR2 is SQIVND (reference sequence). V lost 0 bases and J 1 base, leaving 9 bases between the germline ends. The CDR3 sequence is CASSIDLQWNTEAFF. CDR3 DNA: TGTGCCAGTAGTATAGACCTACAGTGGAACACTGAAGCTTTCTTT.

The chain joins TRBV5-1 to TRBJ1-2; D gene uncertain. CDR3 length equals 19 residues. Germline V CDR1 and CDR2: SGHRS, YFSETQ. V gave up 0 bases and J gave up 7 bases, with 28 bases separating them. The CDR3 spells CASSLGMVEGVARTGGYTF. The CDR3 bases are TGCGCCAGCAGCTTGGGGATGGTAGAGGGTGTCGCCAGAACTGGTGGCTACACCTTC.

The chain links TRBV12-5 to TRBJ1-1; D perhaps matches TRBD1 (6 bases). There are 13 residues in the CDR3. The V end was cut by 3 bases, the J end by 6 bases, with 11 bases between. Germline V gene data show CDR1 as LGHNT and CDR2 as FRNRAP. In DNA, the CDR3 is TGTGCTAGTGGTTTCGGGGGGGCCTCTGAAGCTTTCTTT. Protein: CASGFGGASEAFF.

The chain employs TRBV11-2 and TRBJ1-4; D might be TRBD1 (5 bases). With 6 bases removed from V and 3 bases from J, the gap between germline ends came to 11 bases. Germline lookup yields CDR1 SGHAT and CDR2 FQNNGV. The CDR3 sequence is 14 residues long. Here the CDR3 reads CASRRGSSNEKLFF. DNA of the CDR3: TGTGCCAGCAGACGGGGGTCTTCTAATGAAAAACTGTTTTTT.

Ten or more counts support this clone. Other nucleotide sequences in the sample specify the same CDR3. CDR3 in DNA: TGTGCCAGCAGCCTTACGGACTATGGCTACACCTTC. As protein: CASSLTDYGYTF. This chain connects TRBV7-9 to TRBJ1-2; D is ambiguous. The V gene lost 5 bases and the J gene lost 3 bases, with 7 bases spanning the gap. CDR3 length equals 12 residues. CDR1 is SEHNR and CDR2 is FQNEAQ in the germline V gene (reference sequence).

This clone has just a few counts. This chain joins TRBV7-9 and TRBJ1-4; TRBD1 matches 9 bases. The germline V gene encodes CDR1 SEHNR and CDR2 FQNEAQ (reference sequence). With V trimmed by 5 bases and J by 4 bases, 8 bases remained unmatched. CDR3 length equals 16 residues. CDR3 protein: CASSIRDRVDNEKLFF. The CDR3 DNA follows: TGTGCCAGCAGCATCAGGGACAGGGTAGATAATGAAAAACTGTTTTTT.